The entry below describes one T cell receptor (beta chain). This CDR3 has 15 residues. CDR1 and CDR2 from the germline V gene are LNHDA and SQIVND (reference sequence). V was trimmed by 6 bases and J by 6 bases, leaving 20 bases between them. This specimen belongs to a study of shared clonotypes between healthy human individuals. Overall study: CD4 naive and memory got three plates each, CD8 naive two, CD8 memory one.

Sequencing used immunoSEQ multiplex PCR; TCRdb keeps in-frame clones, though not all of them. The data show over 2,000,000 clones, with about 93% seen just once and about 1.7% held by the top ten. Naive CD8 cells comprised CD45RO-negative, CCR7-positively selected cells, excluding terminally differentiated effector memory CD45RA+ cells. The chain recombines TRBV19 with TRBJ1-1; D is possibly TRBD1 (6 bases). The sequencing sample was made of naive CD8+ T cells from PBMCs. The clonotype was recovered from a man aged 18-30 years in good health. Some clones in this sample may be carry-over from other donors' samples. For the CDR3, the DNA is TGTGCCAGTAGCAAAGGGGGACTCCCCGACCCTGAAGCTTTCTTT. Its protein product is CASSKGGLPDPEAFF.